One sample yielded the 25 T cell receptor beta chains listed below, sequenced in a study of OX40 agonist ivuxolimab in advanced cancers. Assay used: immunoSEQ multiplex PCR; TCRdb lists only in-frame clones, some missing. The sample yields 90,000 to 100,000 clones, around 90% seen once. The sample was CD4+ or CD8+ T cells sorted from blood, taken in a trial of the OX40 agonist ivuxolimab. The receptor source for this set is an adult with an advanced solid tumor such as melanoma, head and neck, liver or kidney cancer.

The chain carries TRBV7-2 and TRBJ2-7, with TRBD1 matching over 7 bases. J lost 4 bases, V lost 5 bases, and 5 bases had no gene match. The germline V gene has CDR1 SGHTA and CDR2 FQGNSA. The CDR3 covers 13 residues. In DNA form, the CDR3 reads TGTGCCAGCAGCCGTTGGGACAGTTACGAGCAGTACTTC. Translated, it gives CASSRWDSYEQYF.

This rearrangement joins TRBV4-1 to TRBJ2-2; D uncertain. From germline, CDR1 is MGHRA and CDR2 YSYEKL. CDR3 length: 16 residues. Trimming took off 0 bases at V and 0 bases at J, with 8 bases between the two ends. CDR3 region: CASSQETASNTGELFF. The DNA of the CDR3 is TGCGCCAGCAGCCAAGAAACCGCCTCGAACACCGGGGAGCTGTTTTTT.

The rearrangement uses TRBV10-1 and TRBJ1-5; a possible D gene is TRBD1 (6 bases). The V end lost 3 bases, the J end lost 5 bases, and 8 bases lay between the germline ends. The CDR3 runs 13 residues. CDR1 WNHNN and CDR2 SYGVQD come from the germline V gene (reference sequence). The DNA for the CDR3 is TGCGCCAGCAGTGAACAGGGTGATCAGCCCCAGCATTTT. Translation gives CASSEQGDQPQHF.

The V and J genes are TRBV6-5 and TRBJ1-3, with 7 bases aligning to TRBD1. The germline gives CDR1 MNHEY, CDR2 SVGAGI. Trimming took 6 bases from V and 4 from J; bases not matched to a gene: 6. The CDR3 sequence is 14 residues long. The CDR3 DNA reads TGTGCCAGCAGGGCCGGGACAGTCGGAAACACCATATATTTT. Translated, it gives CASRAGTVGNTIYF.

The chain couples TRBV11-2 to TRBJ2-1, with unresolved D. V shed 7 bases and J shed 9 bases, with 19 bases lying between them. The CDR3 runs to 14 residues. Germline CDR1 and CDR2: SGHAT and FQNNGV. CDR3: CASTLSHQPREQFF. CDR3 nucleotides: TGTGCCAGCACCCTTAGCCACCAACCCCGTGAGCAGTTCTTC.

DNA for the CDR3: TGTGCCAGCAGTGAACAGGTGGGCAATCAGCCCCAGCATTTT. The encoded protein is CASSEQVGNQPQHF. The chain joins TRBV6-1 to TRBJ1-5; no clear D. Between the trimmed V and J ends, which lost 2 bases and 2 bases, there was a span of 7 bases. CDR1 and CDR2 from the germline V gene are MNHNS and SASEGT. The CDR3 extends over 14 amino acids.

This chain links TRBV7-2 with TRBJ1-5; a weak D match, TRBD1 (6 bases). Germline V gene lookup returns CDR1 SGHTA and CDR2 FQGNSA. Trimming removed 8 bases at V and 0 bases at J, with 14 bases between. The CDR3 runs 15 residues. The CDR3 is CASAYTGNSNQPQHF. The CDR3 DNA is TGTGCCAGCGCCTACACAGGGAATAGCAATCAGCCCCAGCATTTT.

This chain connects TRBV15 to TRBJ2-1; tentatively, D is TRBD1 or TRBD2 (6 bases each). In germline, CDR1 is LNHNV, CDR2 YYDKDF (reference sequence). V was cut by 1 base and J by 4 bases, with 20 bases left in between. The CDR3 is made up of 18 amino acids. CDR3 loop: CATSRAVGGHRKYNEQFF. The CDR3 DNA sequence: TGTGCCACCAGCAGAGCAGTGGGGGGCCATAGAAAATACAATGAGCAGTTCTTC. The full variable domain, its missing parts supplied by reference TRBV15 and TRBJ2-1, is DAMVIQNPRYQVTQFGKPVTLSCSQTLNHNVMYWYQQKSSQAPKLLFHYYDKDFNNEADTPDNFQSRRPNTSFCFLDIRSPGLGDTAMYLCATSRAVGGHRKYNEQFFGPGTRLTVL.

V usage is TRBV6-1 and J usage is TRBJ1-2; D uncertain. Germline V gene data show CDR1 as MNHNS and CDR2 as SASEGT. The CDR3 totals 16 residues. Trimming took off 1 base at V and 0 bases at J, with 12 bases between the two ends. In nucleotides, the CDR3 is TGTGCCAGCAGTGAAGGTTTCGCGAGTCCTAACTATGGCTACACCTTC. Its translation: CASSEGFASPNYGYTF.

V gene TRBV7-6 combines with J gene TRBJ1-4; no clear D. Germline V gene data show CDR1 as SGHVS and CDR2 as FNYEAQ. Trimming removed 4 bases from V and 8 bases from J, with 11 bases in between. The CDR3 runs 13 residues. In DNA, the CDR3 is TGTGCCAGCAGCTCTCGAGCCGAGGAAAAACTGTTTTTT. Protein product: CASSSRAEEKLFF.

The J gene is TRBJ1-2, the V gene TRBV23-1; no clear D. TRBV23-1 is known as an ORF, though its function is uncertain. CDR3 length: 14 residues. Trimming took 4 bases from V and 2 from J, leaving 11 bases between them. CDR3 sequence reads: CASSLTRVNYGYTF. In DNA, the CDR3 is TGCGCCAGCAGTCTTACGCGGGTAAACTATGGCTACACCTTC.

This chain links TRBV29-1 with TRBJ2-2, with D unresolved. Germline CDR1 reads SQVTM; CDR2 reads ANQGSEA. This CDR3 is 12 amino acids long. The CDR3: CSGVRDTGELFF. Here the CDR3 DNA reads TGCAGTGGGGTTCGGGACACCGGGGAGCTGTTTTTT.

The gene calls are TRBV19 and TRBJ1-2, with D perhaps matching TRBD1 (6 bases). The CDR3 contains 14 residues. The germline gives CDR1 LNHDA, CDR2 SQIVND (reference sequence). V was clipped by 4 bases and J by 4 bases, with 13 bases between them. CDR3 sequence reads: CASSTLTGAYGYTF. CDR3 bases: TGTGCCAGTAGTACCCTGACGGGGGCCTATGGCTACACCTTC.

This chain uses TRBV28 with TRBJ1-2; 7 nucleotides line up with TRBD1. The V and J ends lost 4 bases and 4 bases, in that order; junction bases with no gene match: 6. The CDR3 is made up of 14 amino acids. CDR1 and CDR2 (germline): MDHEN, SYDVKM. Here the CDR3 DNA reads TGTGCCAGCAGTTCACCAGGGGGTACCTATGGCTACACCTTC. Protein: CASSSPGGTYGYTF.

This clone was observed once. The gene calls are TRBV5-1 and TRBJ1-1; D is unresolved. The germline V and J ends were trimmed by 0 bases and 0 bases, with 12 bases remaining between them. CDR3 length: 16 residues. CDR1 and CDR2 from the germline V gene are SGHRS and YFSETQ. CDR3 DNA sequence: TGCGCCAGCAGCTTGGGTCCCCTTGGGATGAACACTGAAGCTTTCTTT. Its translation: CASSLGPLGMNTEAFF.

The chain combines TRBV25-1 with TRBJ1-4; the D is unclear. The CDR3 loop spans 15 amino acids. Germline CDR1 MGHDK, CDR2 SYGVNS. The V and J ends lost 3 bases and 0 bases respectively, with 8 bases between them. This chain's CDR3 is CASSDPGSTNEKLFF. The CDR3, as DNA: TGTGCCAGCAGTGATCCTGGGTCAACTAATGAAAAACTGTTTTTT.

The count of this clone is one. This rearrangement joins TRBV6-4 to TRBJ2-1, with D maybe TRBD1 (6 bases). CDR3 size: 16 residues. Looked up from germline, CDR1 is MRHNA and CDR2 is SNTAGT. The V gene lost 5 bases and the J gene lost 0 bases, with 14 bases spanning the gap. Here the CDR3 DNA reads TGTGCCAGCAGTCCACAGGGTTTTAGCTCCTACAATGAGCAGTTCTTC. Translation: CASSPQGFSSYNEQFF.

The rearrangement links TRBV13 to TRBJ2-5; perhaps TRBD1 as D (6 bases). Trimming left V 2 bases short and J 4 bases short, with 14 bases between. This CDR3 comprises 15 residues. CDR1 PRHDT and CDR2 FYEKMQ come from the germline V gene (reference sequence). In DNA form, the CDR3 reads TGTGCCAGCAGCTTACTCCAGGGGCAAGGAGAGACCCAGTACTTC. Its protein is CASSLLQGQGETQYF.

The gene calls are TRBV6-1 and TRBJ1-4, with D uncertain. The CDR3 is made up of 15 amino acids. Germline CDR1 is MNHNS and CDR2 is SASEGT. V dropped 4 bases and J dropped 6 bases, with 15 bases sitting between them. In DNA, the CDR3 is TGTGCCAGCAGTGCGTCAGCCCGTTCGGATGAAAAACTGTTTTTT. It translates to CASSASARSDEKLFF.

The chain recombines TRBV19 with TRBJ2-7; D gene unclear. The CDR3 runs to 13 residues. Germline CDR1 reads LNHDA; CDR2 reads SQIVND (reference sequence). Trimming left V 3 bases short and J 6 bases short, with 12 bases between. Written as DNA, the CDR3 is TGTGCCAGTAGTATGGTCAGAAACGTCGAGCAGTACTTC. It encodes CASSMVRNVEQYF.

V gene TRBV6-1 combines with J gene TRBJ2-1; maybe TRBD2 (6 bases). The CDR3 is 15 residues long. Per the germline V gene, CDR1 is MNHNS and CDR2 is SASEGT. V lost 6 bases and J lost 8, with 20 bases in between. The CDR3 DNA follows: TGTGCCAGCAGGGGAAAATTAGGTGGGGAGGATGAGCAGTTCTTC. Residues: CASRGKLGGEDEQFF.

This chain connects TRBV5-1 to TRBJ2-2, with a possible D match to TRBD1 (6 bases). Germline V gene data show CDR1 as SGHRS and CDR2 as YFSETQ. Trimming shortened V by 3 bases and J by 6 bases, and 9 bases separated the two germline ends. This CDR3 region has 13 residues. The CDR3 loop reads CASSSDRSGELFF. The CDR3 DNA is TGCGCCAGCAGCTCAGACAGGTCCGGGGAGCTGTTTTTT.

The chain joins TRBV29-1 to TRBJ1-2; 8 bases agree with TRBD1. From germline, CDR1 is SQVTM and CDR2 ANQGSEA. The CDR3 extends over 12 amino acids. V lost 3 bases, J lost 8 bases, and 5 bases stayed unmatched. The CDR3 loop reads CSVDFSGGGYTF. CDR3 sequence (DNA): TGCAGCGTTGACTTTTCAGGGGGCGGCTACACCTTC.

The rearrangement joins TRBV5-1 to TRBJ2-5; TRBD1 agrees at 8 bases. The germline CDR1 and CDR2 sequences are SGHRS and YFSETQ. The CDR3 loop spans 17 amino acids. The V and J ends lost 4 bases and 1 base, in that order; junction bases with no gene match: 12. The CDR3 loop reads CASSPGTGGVRQETQYF. The CDR3 DNA reads TGCGCCAGCAGCCCCGGGACAGGAGGTGTTCGCCAAGAGACCCAGTACTTC. The full variable domain, rest sourced from reference TRBV5-1 and TRBJ2-5, is KAGVTQTPRYLIKTRGQQVTLSCSPISGHRSVSWYQQTPGQGLQFLFEYFSETQRNKGNFPGRFSGRQFSNSRSEMNVSTLELGDSALYLCASSPGTGGVRQETQYFGPGTRLLVL.

On this clone: Since no conserved phenylalanine or tryptophan closes the CDR3, a read error is the likely cause. The chain combines TRBV6-6 with TRBJ1-6; no definite D call. V gave up 6 bases and J gave up 6 bases, with 12 bases separating them. CDR1 is MNHNY and CDR2 is SVGAGI in the germline V gene (reference sequence). The CDR3 runs 14 residues. In DNA, the CDR3 is TGTGCCAGCAGCCCCGGGCAGACTAATTCACCCCTCCACCTT. Encoded protein: CASSPGQTNSPLHL.